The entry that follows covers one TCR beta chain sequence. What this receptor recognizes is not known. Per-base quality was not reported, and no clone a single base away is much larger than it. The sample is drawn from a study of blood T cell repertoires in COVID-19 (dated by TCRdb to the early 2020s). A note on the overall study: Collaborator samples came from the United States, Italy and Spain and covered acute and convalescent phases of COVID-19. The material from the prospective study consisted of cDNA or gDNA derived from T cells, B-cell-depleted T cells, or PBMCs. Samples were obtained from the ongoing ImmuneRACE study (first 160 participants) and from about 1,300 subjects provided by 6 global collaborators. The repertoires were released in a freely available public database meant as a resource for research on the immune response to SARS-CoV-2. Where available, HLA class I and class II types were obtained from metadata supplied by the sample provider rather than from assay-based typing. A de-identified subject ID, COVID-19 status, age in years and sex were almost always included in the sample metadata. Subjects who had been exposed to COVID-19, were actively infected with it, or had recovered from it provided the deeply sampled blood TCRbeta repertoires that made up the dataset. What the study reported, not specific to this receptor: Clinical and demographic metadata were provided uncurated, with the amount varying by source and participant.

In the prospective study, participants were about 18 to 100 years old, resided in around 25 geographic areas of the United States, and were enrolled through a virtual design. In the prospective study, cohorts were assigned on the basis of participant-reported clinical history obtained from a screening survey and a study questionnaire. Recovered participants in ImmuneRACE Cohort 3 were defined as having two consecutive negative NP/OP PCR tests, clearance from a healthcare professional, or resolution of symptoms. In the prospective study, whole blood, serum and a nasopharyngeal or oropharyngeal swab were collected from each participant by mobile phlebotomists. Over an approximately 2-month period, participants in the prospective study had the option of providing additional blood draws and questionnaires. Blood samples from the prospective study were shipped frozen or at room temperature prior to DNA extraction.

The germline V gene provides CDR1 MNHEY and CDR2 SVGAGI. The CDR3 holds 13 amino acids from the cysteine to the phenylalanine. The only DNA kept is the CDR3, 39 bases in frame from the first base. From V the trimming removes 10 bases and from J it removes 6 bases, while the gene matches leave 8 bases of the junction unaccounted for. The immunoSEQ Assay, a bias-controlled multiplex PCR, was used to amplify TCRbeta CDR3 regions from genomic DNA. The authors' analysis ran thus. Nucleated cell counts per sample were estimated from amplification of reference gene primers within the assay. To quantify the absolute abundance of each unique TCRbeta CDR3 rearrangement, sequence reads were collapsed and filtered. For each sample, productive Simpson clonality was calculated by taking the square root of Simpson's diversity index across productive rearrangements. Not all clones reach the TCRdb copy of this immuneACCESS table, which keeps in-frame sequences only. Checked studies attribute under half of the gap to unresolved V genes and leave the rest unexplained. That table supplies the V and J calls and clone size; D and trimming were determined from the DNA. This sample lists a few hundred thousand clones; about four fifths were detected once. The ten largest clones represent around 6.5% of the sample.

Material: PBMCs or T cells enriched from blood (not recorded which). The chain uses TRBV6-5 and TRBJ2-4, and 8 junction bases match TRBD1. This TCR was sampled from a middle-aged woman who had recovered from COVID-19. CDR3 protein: CAIDRGDGNIQYF. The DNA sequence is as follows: TGTGCCATCGACAGGGGAGACGGAAACATTCAGTACTTC.